Shown below are 30 T cell receptor beta chains from a single sample sequenced in a study of vaccination and CD4 T cells after COVID-19. Which antigens these TCRs recognize remains unknown. Regarding treatment: roughly 11-day PBMC culture with coronavirus spike peptide pools or control peptides (ViraFEST assay). Pre-COVID-19 pandemic sampling (2011-2018) yielded the unexposed donor's CD4+ T cells. Sequencing of DNA taken from cultured CD4+ T cells relied on the Oncomine TCR Beta short-read assay. A single record per CDR3 protein comes from TCRdb applying MiXCR to the PCR reads. The repertoire holds nearly 4,500 distinct CDR3 sequences, about 60% seen once, with roughly 31% in the top ten. Source material: CD4+ T cells from blood, cultured in vitro. These receptors were taken from a human donor in good health.

The chain carries TRBV19 and TRBJ1-5; 7 bases map to TRBD1. The CDR3 covers 15 residues. Per germline, CDR1 LNHDA and CDR2 SQIVND (reference sequence). V lost 5 bases to trimming and J lost 4 bases; unmatched junction nucleotides: 8. The CDR3 region is CASSPKDRPNQPQHF. The CDR3 DNA follows: TGTGCCAGTAGTCCGAAGGACAGGCCTAATCAGCCCCAGCATTTT.

The rearrangement links TRBV19 to TRBJ1-2; D call uncertain. V lost 6 bases and J 3 bases, leaving 8 bases between the germline ends. The germline gives CDR1 LNHDA, CDR2 SQIVND (reference sequence). The CDR3 covers 12 residues. CDR3 in DNA: TGTGCCAGTAGATCCCCAGACTATGGCTACACCTTC. Translated, it gives CASRSPDYGYTF.

The rearrangement links TRBV20-1 to TRBJ1-2; tentative D call: TRBD1 (6 bases). The CDR3 runs 14 residues. Germline CDR1 reads DFQATT; CDR2 reads SNEGSKA (reference sequence). V gave up 3 bases and J gave up 0 bases, with 11 bases separating them. The CDR3 region has the DNA TGCAGTGCTAGGGTCGGGACATCTAACTATGGCTACACCTTC. This codes for CSARVGTSNYGYTF.

The chain combines TRBV6-1 with TRBJ1-4; weak D call: TRBD1 (5 bases). This CDR3 is 13 amino acids long. CDR1 and CDR2 from the germline V gene are MNHNS and SASEGT. The ends were cut back, 6 bases at V and 9 bases at J, with 14 bases in the middle. The CDR3 loop reads CASSPDRGQKLFF. The CDR3 DNA reads as TGTGCCAGCAGCCCGGACCGGGGCCAAAAACTGTTTTTT.

The table lists this clonotype with a few counts. This rearrangement joins TRBV20-1 to TRBJ1-5, with 7 bases fitting TRBD1. Germline trimming cut 1 base from V and 3 bases from J; bases unmatched to any gene: 6. Germline CDR1 and CDR2: DFQATT and SNEGSKA (reference sequence). This CDR3 comprises 15 residues. CDR3 amino acids: CSARASGQDNQPQHF. CDR3 DNA sequence: TGCAGTGCTAGAGCAAGCGGACAGGACAATCAGCCCCAGCATTTT.

This chain connects TRBV6-1 to TRBJ2-7, with unresolved D. V lost 5 bases and J lost 2, with 16 bases in between. The CDR3 has 15 residues. Looked up from germline, CDR1 is MNHNS and CDR2 is SASEGT. The CDR3 DNA is TGTGCCAGCAGTCCCCTGACCCACGGCCCCTACGAGCAGTACTTC. This sequence encodes CASSPLTHGPYEQYF.

In its sample, this clonotype was seen a few times. The chain combines TRBV19 with TRBJ1-2, with unresolved D. The V end was cut by 5 bases, the J end by 7 bases, with 11 bases between. This CDR3 region has 12 residues. Germline V gives CDR1 LNHDA, CDR2 SQIVND (reference sequence). DNA for the CDR3: TGTGCCAGTAGTTTCTCACTAAGTGGCTACACCTTC. It translates to CASSFSLSGYTF.

The CDR3 sequence is CSARSGIGAEKLFF. CDR3 nucleotides: TGCAGTGCTCGTTCCGGGATAGGGGCCGAAAAACTGTTTTTT. The rearrangement uses TRBV20-1 and TRBJ1-4; a possible D gene is TRBD1 (5 bases). V was trimmed by 5 bases and J by 8 bases, leaving 18 bases between them. CDR3 length: 14 residues. The germline V gene has CDR1 DFQATT and CDR2 SNEGSKA (reference sequence).

The table lists this clonotype with a count of one. The genes are TRBV10-2 and TRBJ2-7; no reliable D call. CDR3 length: 14 residues. V was shortened by 0 bases and J by 2 bases, with 8 bases between the two germline ends. The germline gives CDR1 WSHSY, CDR2 SAAADI. The CDR3 DNA reads as TGCGCCAGCAGTGAGTCGCAAACTACCTACGAGCAGTACTTC. Its translation: CASSESQTTYEQYF.

The V gene is TRBV30, the J gene TRBJ1-2; maybe TRBD1 (6 bases). Germline V gives CDR1 GTSNPN, CDR2 SVGIG (reference sequence). This CDR3 contains 13 residues. Trimming cost V 5 bases and J 8 bases, with 18 bases left between them. CDR3 residues: CAWYRDRPGGYTF. The CDR3 nucleotides are TGTGCCTGGTACAGGGATAGGCCGGGGGGCTACACCTTC.

There are a few counts of this clonotype. This chain links TRBV10-3 with TRBJ1-4; TRBD1 might be the D (6 bases). V lost 6 bases to trimming and J lost 7 bases, with 12 bases between them. Germline loops: CDR1 ENHRY, CDR2 SYGVKD. The CDR3 spans 13 residues. The CDR3 coding sequence is TGTGCCATCAGACAGGGTATGGGTGAAAAACTGTTTTTT. Translating it yields CAIRQGMGEKLFF.

V gene TRBV19 combines with J gene TRBJ2-5; the D gene is possibly TRBD1 (6 bases). V shed 6 bases and J shed 5 bases, with 13 bases lying between them. Per germline, CDR1 LNHDA and CDR2 SQIVND (reference sequence). There are 13 residues in the CDR3. In nucleotides, the CDR3 is TGTGCCAGTAGCATGACAGGCCCGGAGACCCAGTACTTC. Translation: CASSMTGPETQYF. Full variable domain (remainder filled in from reference TRBV19 and TRBJ2-5): DGGITQSPKYLFRKEGQNVTLSCEQNLNHDAMYWYRQDPGQGLRLIYYSQIVNDFQKGDIAEGYSVSREKKESFPLTVTSAQKNPTAFYLCASSMTGPETQYFGPGTRLLVL.

This chain connects TRBV20-1 to TRBJ1-6; D might be TRBD1 (5 bases). Germline loops: CDR1 DFQATT, CDR2 SNEGSKA (reference sequence). The CDR3 spans 14 residues. V was pared by 3 bases and J by 4 bases, with 10 bases between. The CDR3 DNA follows: TGCAGTGCTAGGGGGCTGGTTTATAATTCACCCCTCCACTTT. As protein: CSARGLVYNSPLHF.

Only a few counts were recorded for this clonotype. The rearrangement uses TRBV6-1 and TRBJ1-2, with TRBD1 identical over 7 bases. In germline, CDR1 is MNHNS, CDR2 SASEGT. The CDR3 runs to 14 residues. The trim removed 6 bases at V and 5 bases at J, leaving 9 bases unmatched. The CDR3 spells CASRDRQPSYGYTF. The DNA for the CDR3 is TGTGCCAGCAGGGACAGGCAACCGTCGTATGGCTACACCTTC.

V gene TRBV6-4 combines with J gene TRBJ1-1; D not certain. CDR3 length equals 14 residues. Between the trimmed V and J ends, which lost 0 bases and 0 bases, there was a span of 5 bases. The germline V gene encodes CDR1 MRHNA and CDR2 SNTAGT. The CDR3, as DNA: TGTGCCAGCAGTGACTCGAGCCTGAACACTGAAGCTTTCTTT. The encoded protein is CASSDSSLNTEAFF.

This rearrangement joins TRBV6-1 to TRBJ2-7, with a possible D match to TRBD2 (5 bases). The CDR3 spans 16 residues. V was clipped by 7 bases and J by 2 bases, with 21 bases between them. Germline CDR1 is MNHNS and CDR2 is SASEGT. In DNA form, the CDR3 reads TGTGCCAGCACCCGTACAGCGGAGAAAAGACCCTACGAGCAGTACTTC. Amino acid sequence: CASTRTAEKRPYEQYF.

This clonotype has just a few counts. V usage is TRBV12-3 or TRBV12-4 and J usage is TRBJ2-7; D is possibly TRBD1 (6 bases). The V and J ends lost 5 bases and 1 base respectively, with 15 bases between them. The CDR3 consists of 15 residues. The CDR3 nucleotides are TGTGCCAGCAGTCCTGACAGGACCCCTTCCTACGAGCAGTACTTC. It yields the protein CASSPDRTPSYEQYF.

In its sample, this clonotype was seen a few times. The chain has TRBV6-2 or TRBV6-3 and TRBJ1-6; D not certain. There are 13 residues in the CDR3. The germline V and J ends were trimmed by 0 bases and 9 bases, with 6 bases remaining between them. Looked up from germline, CDR1 is MNHEY and CDR2 is SVGEGT. CDR3 region: CASSYSPPSPLHF. The CDR3 DNA is TGTGCCAGCAGTTACTCGCCTCCTTCACCCCTCCACTTT.

The chain uses TRBV6-1 and TRBJ2-5; 11 positions match TRBD1. This CDR3 spans 17 amino acids. V dropped 4 bases and J dropped 5; count of bases not matched to a gene: 12. Looked up from germline, CDR1 is MNHNS and CDR2 is SASEGT. CDR3 bases: TGTGCCAGCAGTGCTGGAAAATGGACAGGGGGCATGGAGACCCAGTACTTC. It yields the protein CASSAGKWTGGMETQYF.

V and J are TRBV11-2 and TRBJ2-5, with D possibly being TRBD1 or TRBD2 (5 bases each). This CDR3 is built from 15 residues. V gave up 4 bases and J gave up 5 bases, with 17 bases separating them. The germline CDR1 and CDR2 sequences are SGHAT and FQNNGV. The CDR3 DNA reads TGTGCCAGCAGCTCCCTCGTTCGGGGCCCCGAGACCCAGTACTTC. Protein sequence: CASSSLVRGPETQYF.

The V gene is TRBV6-5, the J gene TRBJ1-2; 8 bases map to TRBD1. J was trimmed by 7 bases and V by 2 bases; bases with no gene match: 6. This CDR3 is built from 14 residues. Germline-derived CDR1 and CDR2 are MNHEY and SVGAGI. The CDR3 nucleotides are TGTGCCAGCAGTTACGGGCAGGGGGCCGCTGGCTACACCTTC. Its translation: CASSYGQGAAGYTF.

This rearrangement joins TRBV7-9 to TRBJ1-1; the D is unclear. From germline, CDR1 is SEHNR and CDR2 FQNEAQ (reference sequence). The CDR3 loop spans 12 amino acids. Deletions cut 4 bases from V and 4 bases from J, with 7 bases between. The CDR3 coding sequence is TGTGCCAGCAGCTCCATAGCCACTGAAGCTTTCTTT. Residues: CASSSIATEAFF.

The chain combines TRBV19 with TRBJ2-3; possible D gene TRBD2, 6 bases. CDR1 is LNHDA, CDR2 SQIVND, per germline (reference sequence). CDR3 size: 13 residues. The germline V and J ends were trimmed by 7 bases and 6 bases, with 14 bases remaining between them. CDR3 bases: TGTGCCAGTACTCTATCACGGGGGGATACGCAGTATTTT. It codes for CASTLSRGDTQYF. The full variable domain, completed using reference TRBV19 and TRBJ2-3, is DGGITQSPKYLFRKEGQNVTLSCEQNLNHDAMYWYRQDPGQGLRLIYYSQIVNDFQKGDIAEGYSVSREKKESFPLTVTSAQKNPTAFYLCASTLSRGDTQYFGPGTRLTVL.

V usage is TRBV2 and J usage is TRBJ2-1; tentatively, D is TRBD1 (7 bases). Per the germline V gene, CDR1 is SNHLY and CDR2 is FYNNEI. V lost 10 bases and J 4 bases, leaving 20 bases between the germline ends. The CDR3 sequence is 15 residues long. CDR3 nucleotide sequence: TGTGCCACCAGGGGGGAGGACAGGAGATACAATGAGCAGTTCTTC. Protein: CATRGEDRRYNEQFF.

V is TRBV7-2 and J is TRBJ1-5, with D tentatively TRBD1 (5 bases). This CDR3 spans 13 amino acids. The germline V gene encodes CDR1 SGHTA and CDR2 FQGNSA. V lost 5 bases, J lost 4 bases, and 9 bases lay in between. The CDR3 loop reads CASSRDGNQPQHF. In nucleotides, the CDR3 is TGTGCCAGCAGCCGGGACGGGAATCAGCCCCAGCATTTT.

The CDR3: CASRPGQINYGYTF. The CDR3 nucleotides read TGTGCCAGCAGACCGGGACAAATAAACTATGGCTACACCTTC. The chain joins TRBV27 to TRBJ1-2; TRBD1 might be the D (6 bases). CDR1 is MNHEY and CDR2 is SMNVEV in the germline V gene (reference sequence). The length of the CDR3 is 14 residues. The V end was cut by 6 bases, the J end by 2 bases, with 13 bases between.

The sample holds a few counts of this clonotype. The gene calls are TRBV27 and TRBJ1-5; 8 bases align to TRBD1. The trim removed 2 bases at V and 6 bases at J, leaving 6 bases unmatched. Looked up from germline, CDR1 is MNHEY and CDR2 is SMNVEV (reference sequence). The CDR3 loop spans 15 amino acids. CDR3 DNA sequence: TGTGCCAGCAGTTTAAATCAGGGGGCGATTCAGCCCCAGCATTTT. Amino acid sequence: CASSLNQGAIQPQHF.

The sample holds a few counts of this clonotype. The chain's CDR3 is CSAPDRGQDQPQHF. The CDR3 nucleotides read TGCAGTGCCCCGGACAGGGGGCAAGATCAGCCCCAGCATTTT. The chain joins TRBV20-1 to TRBJ1-5; TRBD1 matches 11 bases. V shed 6 bases and J 5 bases; nucleotides not matched to a gene: 6. Germline lookup yields CDR1 DFQATT and CDR2 SNEGSKA (reference sequence). CDR3 length: 14 amino acids.

The chain recombines TRBV20-1 with TRBJ2-2; D unresolved. The germline gives CDR1 DFQATT, CDR2 SNEGSKA (reference sequence). CDR3 size: 14 residues. V was clipped by 0 bases and J by 5 bases, with 10 bases between them. CDR3 in DNA: TGCAGTGCTAGAGATCTTAGGGATACCGGGGAGCTGTTTTTT. It yields the protein CSARDLRDTGELFF.

This clonotype was observed a few times. The V call is TRBV7-8, the J call TRBJ1-2; a weak D match, TRBD1 (5 bases). Between the trimmed V and J ends, which lost 3 bases and 2 bases, there was a span of 7 bases. This CDR3 spans 13 amino acids. Germline V gene lookup returns CDR1 SGHVS and CDR2 FQNEAQ. CDR3 DNA sequence: TGTGCCAGCAGCTTGGCAGGGAACTATGGCTACACCTTC. It codes for CASSLAGNYGYTF.